The next 13 T cell receptor beta chains were all read from a single sample in a study of OX40 agonist ivuxolimab in advanced cancers. Sequencing used immunoSEQ multiplex PCR; TCRdb keeps in-frame clones, though not all of them. The sample consists of some 77,000 clones, about 92% of them appearing once. The source was CD4+ or CD8+ T cells sorted from blood, collected in a trial of the OX40 agonist ivuxolimab. The source of these receptors is an adult with an advanced solid tumor such as melanoma, head and neck, liver or kidney cancer.

V gene TRBV7-8 combines with J gene TRBJ2-5; possibly TRBD1 for D (8 bases). V lost 5 bases to trimming and J lost 5 bases, with 18 bases between them. Germline CDR1 and CDR2: SGHVS and FQNEAQ. This CDR3 has 15 residues. The CDR3 protein is CASSQGAGARETQYF. The CDR3 DNA reads TGTGCCAGCAGCCAGGGGGCGGGGGCAAGGGAGACCCAGTACTTC.

The rearrangement uses TRBV11-2 and TRBJ2-7; 8 positions match TRBD2. CDR1 SGHAT and CDR2 FQNNGV come from the germline V gene. This CDR3 is 14 amino acids long. J gave up 3 bases and V 1 base, and 2 bases lay outside the gene matches. The CDR3 reads CASSLGLAYYEQYF. The CDR3 region has the DNA TGTGCCAGCAGCTTAGGACTAGCGTACTACGAGCAGTACTTC.

J is TRBJ2-7 and V is TRBV11-3; 7 bases fit TRBD1. CDR3 length equals 14 residues. Trimming at V came to 2 bases and at J to 5 bases, leaving 6 bases not matched to a gene. The germline gives CDR1 SGHNT, CDR2 YENEEA. The CDR3 nucleotides are TGTGCCAGCAGCTTATATGGGACAGAAAACGAGCAGTACTTC. It yields the protein CASSLYGTENEQYF.

V and J are TRBV20-1 and TRBJ2-3; D ambiguous. Germline lookup yields CDR1 DFQATT and CDR2 SNEGSKA (reference sequence). The germline V and J ends were trimmed by 2 bases and 7 bases, with 7 bases remaining between them. The CDR3 length is 11 residues. CDR3 in amino acids: CSARPQHTQYF. In nucleotides, the CDR3 is TGCAGTGCTAGACCCCAACATACGCAGTATTTT.

This chain links TRBV19 with TRBJ2-3; D unresolved. The CDR3 totals 13 residues. V dropped 2 bases and J dropped 4 bases, with 7 bases sitting between them. Looked up from germline, CDR1 is LNHDA and CDR2 is SQIVND (reference sequence). The DNA for the CDR3 is TGTGCCAGTAGTATAATTCCCCCAGATACGCAGTATTTT. The encoded protein is CASSIIPPDTQYF.

The chain is built from TRBV6-1 and TRBJ2-4; 9 nucleotides agree with TRBD1. CDR1 MNHNS and CDR2 SASEGT come from the germline V gene. This CDR3 has 14 residues. Trimming cost V 3 bases and J 8 bases; bases outside gene matches: 5. The CDR3 region has the DNA TGTGCCAGCAGTGATGGACAGGGGAGGGACATTCAGTACTTC. Residues: CASSDGQGRDIQYF.

This chain connects TRBV30 to TRBJ1-3; the D is unclear. V was shortened by 3 bases and J by 0 bases, with 12 bases between the two germline ends. The CDR3 runs 15 residues. The germline V gene has CDR1 GTSNPN and CDR2 SVGIG (reference sequence). The CDR3 bases are TGTGCCTGGAGCGTGACCTCTGGCTCTGGAAACACCATATATTTT. This sequence encodes CAWSVTSGSGNTIYF.

The rearrangement uses TRBV6-1 and TRBJ1-4; D is uncertain. V lost 3 bases to trimming and J lost 5 bases, with 13 bases between them. The germline V gene has CDR1 MNHNS and CDR2 SASEGT. The CDR3 runs 15 residues. CDR3 nucleotides: TGTGCCAGCAGTGATCAGGACGGGAGGAATGAAAAACTGTTTTTT. Translating it yields CASSDQDGRNEKLFF.

This rearrangement joins TRBV6-5 to TRBJ1-2; 7 nucleotides match TRBD1. The germline V gene encodes CDR1 MNHEY and CDR2 SVGAGI. This CDR3 is 15 amino acids long. The V gene end was trimmed by 6 bases and the J gene end by 6 bases; junction bases not matched to a gene: 13. The chain's CDR3 is CASSYRDSRMDGYTF. The CDR3 nucleotides read TGTGCCAGCAGCTATCGGGACAGTAGAATGGATGGCTACACCTTC.

The chain is built from TRBV5-1 and TRBJ1-1; the match to TRBD1 covers 7 bases. The CDR3 consists of 13 residues. Looked up from germline, CDR1 is SGHRS and CDR2 is YFSETQ. The J segment lost 3 bases and the V segment lost 3 bases, leaving 2 bases of the junction unmatched. CDR3 DNA sequence: TGCGCCAGCAGCTACACAGGGGACACTGAAGCTTTCTTT. Protein: CASSYTGDTEAFF.

This clone has only one observation. The chain links TRBV28 to TRBJ2-1; TRBD2 agrees at 9 bases. Germline V CDR1 and CDR2: MDHEN, SYDVKM. V shed 8 bases, J shed 8 bases, and the junction held 7 bases outside the gene matches. The CDR3 contains 13 residues. Written as DNA, the CDR3 is TGTGCCAGCGAGGTAGCGGGAGTTCATGAGCAGTTCTTC. It codes for CASEVAGVHEQFF.

The chain recombines TRBV14 with TRBJ2-3; 11 bases are a match to TRBD2. V gave up 4 bases and J gave up 3 bases; unmatched junction bases: 3. Germline values: CDR1 SGHDN, CDR2 FVKESK. The CDR3 extends over 15 amino acids. CDR3 DNA sequence: TGTGCCAGCAGCCCGGGACTAGCGGAGACAGATACGCAGTATTTT. Translation: CASSPGLAETDTQYF.

The J gene is TRBJ1-1, the V gene TRBV10-3; 9 bases line up with TRBD1. There are 13 residues in the CDR3. CDR1 ENHRY and CDR2 SYGVKD come from the germline V gene. V was clipped by 10 bases and J by 4 bases; unmatched bases: 7. In nucleotides, the CDR3 is TGTGCCAGTGGCTCGGGACAGGGCACTGAAGCTTTCTTT. Translated, it gives CASGSGQGTEAFF.